This entry concerns a single T cell receptor (beta chain). Antigen: not known. This entry comes from a study of CD4+ T cells in melanoma. Whole-study results and caveats: A reported correlation linked neoantigen-specific CD4+ T cells to CD8+, macrophage and B cell function. Diverse differentiation states were reported for melanoma neoantigen-specific CD4+ T cells.

Assay: immunoSEQ multiplex PCR; the TCRdb copy retains only in-frame clones and omits some. The profile covers roughly 150,000 clones, with nearly 95% appearing a single time and roughly 1.4% taken by the ten largest. The clonotype was recovered from a human donor with melanoma.

The CDR3 DNA reads TGTGCCAGCAGTCCAACCTTCCAGTTAACTAATGAAAAACTGTTTTTT. This gives the protein CASSPTFQLTNEKLFF. The chain couples TRBV27 to TRBJ1-4; no reliable D call. Trimming took 5 bases from V and 1 from J, leaving 14 bases between them. This CDR3 is built from 16 residues. Germline loops: CDR1 MNHEY, CDR2 SMNVEV (reference sequence). The full variable domain, completed using reference TRBV27 and TRBJ1-4, is EAQVTQNPRYLITVTGKKLTVTCSQNMNHEYMSWYRQDPGLGLRQIYYSMNVEVTDKGDVPEGYKVSRKEKRNFPLILESPSPNQTSLYFCASSPTFQLTNEKLFFGSGTQLSVL.